A selection of T cell receptor beta chains follows, all from one sample in a study of cytomegalovirus exposure and HLA in healthy donors. Sequencing used immunoSEQ multiplex PCR; TCRdb keeps in-frame clones, though not all of them. The sample has about 120,000 clones; 55% to 65% are singletons. The specimen was PBMCs. The receptor source for this set is a woman in her twenties or thirties in good health and CMV-seronegative. Both conserved end residues are part of each CDR3. A D gene is named only where the DNA matches it firmly. Size values are once, few and many counts, or a class for expanded clones, and some rows have none.

>few|TRBD2|TRBJ2-5|TRBV19
CASSTSGRVYGETQYF
TGTGCCAGTAGTACTAGCGGGAGGGTTTATGGAGAGACCCAGTACTTC
>.|TRBD2|TRBJ2-1|TRBV27
CASLGLAGVNEQFF
TGTGCCAGCCTGGGACTAGCGGGAGTCAATGAGCAGTTCTTC
>.|.|TRBJ2-3|TRBV14
CASSQDYWAGGTDTQYF
TGTGCCAGCAGCCAAGATTATTGGGCAGGGGGCACAGATACGCAGTATTTT
>.|TRBD2|TRBJ2-1|TRBV7-6
CASSPGLAGDNEQFF
TGTGCCAGCAGCCCCGGACTAGCGGGAGACAATGAGCAGTTCTTC
>.|.|TRBJ1-2|TRBV11-1
CASSTTGTGNGYTF
TGTGCCAGCAGCACAACAGGGACGGGCAATGGCTACACCTTC
>.|.|TRBJ1-1|TRBV28
CASRPKWTDTEAFF
TGTGCCAGCAGGCCCAAGTGGACAGACACTGAAGCTTTCTTT
>.|TRBD1|TRBJ2-7|TRBV19
CASSRDRGEQYF
TGTGCCAGTAGTAGGGACAGGGGCGAGCAGTACTTC
>.|TRBD1|TRBJ1-2|TRBV28
CASRYYDRDAGYTF
TGTGCCAGCAGGTACTATGACAGGGACGCGGGCTACACCTTC
>.|TRBD2|TRBJ2-7|TRBV10-3
CAISESGTSGRDEQYF
TGTGCCATCAGTGAGTCGGGGACTAGCGGGAGAGACGAGCAGTACTTC
>.|TRBD1|TRBJ2-7|TRBV18
CASSPPGAGTDRYEQYF
TGTGCCAGCTCACCCCCCGGGGCTGGGACAGACCGTTACGAGCAGTACTTC
>.|TRBD2|TRBJ2-7|TRBV27
CASSLRLASHEQYF
TGTGCCAGCAGCCTAAGACTAGCGTCCCACGAGCAGTACTTC
>.|TRBD1|TRBJ2-5|TRBV9
CASSLQGTGAETQYF
TGTGCCAGCAGCCTGCAAGGGACAGGGGCAGAGACCCAGTACTTC
>.|TRBD1|TRBJ1-2|TRBV6-7
CASSYQTGVRDGYTF
TGTGCCAGCAGTTACCAAACAGGGGTAAGAGATGGCTACACCTTC
>few|TRBD2|TRBJ2-7|TRBV5-6
CASSLGLAGDSEQYF
TGTGCCAGCAGCTTGGGACTAGCGGGAGATAGCGAGCAGTACTTC
>.|TRBD1|TRBJ2-5|TRBV27
CASSAYAYSGQGKETQYF
TGTGCCAGCAGCGCATATGCCTACTCGGGACAGGGGAAAGAGACCCAGTACTTC
>.|.|TRBJ1-3|TRBV20-1
CSASSGNTIYF
TGCAGTGCCAGCTCTGGAAACACCATATATTTT